This T cell receptor beta chain is from a study of blood T cell repertoires in COVID-19. Looking at the study overall: COVID-19 samples, acute and convalescent, were from the United States, Italy and Spain. PBMCs, B-cell-depleted T cells, or T cells provided the cDNA or gDNA that made up the material.

The Seattle patients, enrolled during active infection, were followed longitudinally. V lost 6 bases and J 6 bases, leaving 12 bases between the germline ends. Looked up from germline, CDR1 is SQVTM and CDR2 is ANQGSEA. The CDR3 spans 12 residues. Using immunoSEQ multiplex PCR, the repertoire was profiled, and TCRdb retains in-frame clones only, with some absent. This sample carries more than 200,000 clones, more than 85% of them seen once, and the ten largest clones take approximately 5.3%. Sequenced material: peripheral blood. This receptor was obtained from a woman in her sixties or seventies with COVID-19, enrolled during active disease. The chain couples TRBV29-1 to TRBJ1-5; no firm D call. CDR3 sequence: CSVASIGQPQHF. The CDR3 DNA is TGCAGCGTCGCCTCAATCGGTCAGCCCCAGCATTTT.